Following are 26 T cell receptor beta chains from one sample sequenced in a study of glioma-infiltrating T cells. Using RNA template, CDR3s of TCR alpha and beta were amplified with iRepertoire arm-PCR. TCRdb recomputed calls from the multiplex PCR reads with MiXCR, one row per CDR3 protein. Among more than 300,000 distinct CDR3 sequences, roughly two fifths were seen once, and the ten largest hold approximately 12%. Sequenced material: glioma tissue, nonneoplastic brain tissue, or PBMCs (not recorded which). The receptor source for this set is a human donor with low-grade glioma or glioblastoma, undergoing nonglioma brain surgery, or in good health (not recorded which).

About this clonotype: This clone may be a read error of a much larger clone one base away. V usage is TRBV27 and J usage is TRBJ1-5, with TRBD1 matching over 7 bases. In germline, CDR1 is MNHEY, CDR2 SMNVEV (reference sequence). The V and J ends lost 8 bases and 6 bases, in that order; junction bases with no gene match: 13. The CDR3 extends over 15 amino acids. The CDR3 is CASGTGVFVSQPQHF. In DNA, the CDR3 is TGTGCCAGCGGCACAGGGGTTTTTGTAAGTCAGCCCCAGCATTTT.

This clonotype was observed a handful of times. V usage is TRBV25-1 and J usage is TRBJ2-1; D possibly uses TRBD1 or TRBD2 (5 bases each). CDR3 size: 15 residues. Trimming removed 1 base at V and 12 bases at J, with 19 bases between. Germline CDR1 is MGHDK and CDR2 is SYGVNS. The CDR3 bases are TGTGCCAGCAGTGAATTCTTGGGGACCGGGGTGTGGCAGTTCTTC. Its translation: CASSEFLGTGVWQFF.

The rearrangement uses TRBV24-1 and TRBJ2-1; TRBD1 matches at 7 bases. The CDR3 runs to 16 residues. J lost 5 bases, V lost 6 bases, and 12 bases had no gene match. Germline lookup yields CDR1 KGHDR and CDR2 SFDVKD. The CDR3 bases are TGTGCCACCAGTTTCCCTGTGAAGGGGGCCGACAATGAGCAGTTCTTC. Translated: CATSFPVKGADNEQFF.

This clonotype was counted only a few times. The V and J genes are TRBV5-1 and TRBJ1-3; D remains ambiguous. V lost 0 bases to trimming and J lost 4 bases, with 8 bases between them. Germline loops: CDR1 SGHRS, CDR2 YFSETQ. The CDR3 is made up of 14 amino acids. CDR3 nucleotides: TGCGCCAGCAGCTTGGCTGGGTACGGAAACACCATATATTTT. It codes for CASSLAGYGNTIYF.

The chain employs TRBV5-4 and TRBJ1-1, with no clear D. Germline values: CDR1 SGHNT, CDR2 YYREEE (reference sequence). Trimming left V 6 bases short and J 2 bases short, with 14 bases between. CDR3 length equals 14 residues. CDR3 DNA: TGTGCCAGCACCCTCCGAGCAGGCAACACTGAAGCTTTCTTT. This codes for CASTLRAGNTEAFF.

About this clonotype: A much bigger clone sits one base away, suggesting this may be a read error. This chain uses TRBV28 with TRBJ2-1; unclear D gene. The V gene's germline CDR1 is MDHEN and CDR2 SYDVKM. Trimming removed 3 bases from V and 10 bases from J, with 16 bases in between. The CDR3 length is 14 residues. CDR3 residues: CASSFGLGSYEQFF. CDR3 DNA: TGTGCCAGCAGTTTTGGGTTAGGCTCCTACGAGCAGTTCTTC.

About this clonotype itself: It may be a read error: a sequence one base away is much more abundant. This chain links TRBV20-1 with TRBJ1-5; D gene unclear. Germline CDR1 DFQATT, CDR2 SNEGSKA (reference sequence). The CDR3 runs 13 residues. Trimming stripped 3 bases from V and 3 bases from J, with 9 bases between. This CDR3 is CSARALDNQPQHF. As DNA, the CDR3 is TGCAGTGCTAGGGCCCTGGACAATCAGCCCCAGCATTTT.

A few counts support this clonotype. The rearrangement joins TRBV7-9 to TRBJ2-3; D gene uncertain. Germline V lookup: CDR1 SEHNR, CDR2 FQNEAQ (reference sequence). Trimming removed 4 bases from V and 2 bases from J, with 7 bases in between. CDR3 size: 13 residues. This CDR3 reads CASSWSTTDTQYF. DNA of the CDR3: TGTGCCAGCAGCTGGTCGACCACAGATACGCAGTATTTT.

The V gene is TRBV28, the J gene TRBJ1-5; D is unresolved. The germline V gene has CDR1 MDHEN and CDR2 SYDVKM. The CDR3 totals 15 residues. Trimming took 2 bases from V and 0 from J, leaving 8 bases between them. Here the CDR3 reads CASSLSPDSNQPQHF. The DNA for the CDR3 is TGTGCCAGCAGTTTAAGTCCGGATAGCAATCAGCCCCAGCATTTT.

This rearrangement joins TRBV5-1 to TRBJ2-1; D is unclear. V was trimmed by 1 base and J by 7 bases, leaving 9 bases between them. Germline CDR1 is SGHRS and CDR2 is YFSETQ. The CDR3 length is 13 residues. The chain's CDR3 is CASSLLNLNEQFF. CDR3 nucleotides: TGCGCCAGCAGCTTGCTGAATCTGAATGAGCAGTTCTTC.

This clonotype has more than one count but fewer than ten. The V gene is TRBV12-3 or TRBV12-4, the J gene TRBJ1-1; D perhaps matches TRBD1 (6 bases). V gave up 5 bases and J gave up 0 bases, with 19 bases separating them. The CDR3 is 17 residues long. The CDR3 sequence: CASSGPPQGPVNTEAFF. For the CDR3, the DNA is TGTGCCAGCAGTGGCCCCCCACAGGGACCGGTGAACACTGAAGCTTTCTTT.

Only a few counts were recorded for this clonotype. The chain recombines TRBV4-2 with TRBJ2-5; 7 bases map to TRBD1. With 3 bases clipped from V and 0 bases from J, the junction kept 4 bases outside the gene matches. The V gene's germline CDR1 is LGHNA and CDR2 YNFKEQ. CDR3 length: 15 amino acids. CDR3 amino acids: CASSQIGTDQETQYF. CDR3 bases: TGTGCCAGCAGCCAGATAGGGACAGACCAAGAGACCCAGTACTTC.

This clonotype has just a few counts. DNA of the CDR3: TGCAGTGCTAGAGCTGGACAGGGACGAGGCTACACCTTC. Translated, it gives CSARAGQGRGYTF. This rearrangement joins TRBV20-1 to TRBJ1-2; 8 nucleotides agree with TRBD1. CDR1 DFQATT and CDR2 SNEGSKA come from the germline V gene (reference sequence). The CDR3 is made up of 13 amino acids. V shed 1 base, J shed 8 bases, and the junction held 6 bases outside the gene matches.

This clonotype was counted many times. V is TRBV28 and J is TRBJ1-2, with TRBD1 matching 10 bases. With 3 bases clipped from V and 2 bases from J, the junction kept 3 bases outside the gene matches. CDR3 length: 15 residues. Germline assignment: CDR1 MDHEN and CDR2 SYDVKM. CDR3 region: CASSFRDRGNYGYTF. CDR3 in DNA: TGTGCCAGCAGTTTTCGGGACAGGGGAAACTATGGCTACACCTTC.

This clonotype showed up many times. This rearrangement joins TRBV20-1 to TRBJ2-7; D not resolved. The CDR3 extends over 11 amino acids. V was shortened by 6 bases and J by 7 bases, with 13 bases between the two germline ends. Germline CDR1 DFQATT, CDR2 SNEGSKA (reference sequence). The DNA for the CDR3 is TGCAGTGCCACCTCCCACCTGGAGCAGTACTTC. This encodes CSATSHLEQYF.

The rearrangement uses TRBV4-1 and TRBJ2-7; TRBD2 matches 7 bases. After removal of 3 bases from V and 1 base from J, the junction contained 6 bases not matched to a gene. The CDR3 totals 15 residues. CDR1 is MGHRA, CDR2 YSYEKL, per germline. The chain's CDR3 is CASSQEAGMSYEQYF. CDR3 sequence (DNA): TGCGCCAGCAGCCAGGAAGCGGGAATGTCCTACGAGCAGTACTTC.

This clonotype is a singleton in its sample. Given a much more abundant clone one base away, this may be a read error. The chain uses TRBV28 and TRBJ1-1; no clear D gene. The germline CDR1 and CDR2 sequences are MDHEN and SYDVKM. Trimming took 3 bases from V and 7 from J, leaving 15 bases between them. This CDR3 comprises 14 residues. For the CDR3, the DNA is TGTGCCAGCAGTTTTCGCGCGAAGATGATTGAAGCTTTCTTT. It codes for CASSFRAKMIEAFF.

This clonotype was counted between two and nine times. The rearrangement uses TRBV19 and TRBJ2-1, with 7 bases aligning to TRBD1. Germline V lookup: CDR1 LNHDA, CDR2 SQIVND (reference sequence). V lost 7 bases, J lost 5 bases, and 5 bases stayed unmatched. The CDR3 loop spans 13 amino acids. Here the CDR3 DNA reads TGTGCCAGTAAGACAGGGTCTAACAATGAGCAGTTCTTC. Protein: CASKTGSNNEQFF.

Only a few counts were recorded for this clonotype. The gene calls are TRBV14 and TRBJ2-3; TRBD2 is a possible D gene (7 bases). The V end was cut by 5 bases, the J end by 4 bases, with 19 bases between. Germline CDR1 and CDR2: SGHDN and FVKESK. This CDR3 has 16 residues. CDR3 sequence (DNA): TGTGCCAGCAGCAAAGGCGCGGGGGCGCACTCAGATACGCAGTATTTT. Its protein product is CASSKGAGAHSDTQYF.

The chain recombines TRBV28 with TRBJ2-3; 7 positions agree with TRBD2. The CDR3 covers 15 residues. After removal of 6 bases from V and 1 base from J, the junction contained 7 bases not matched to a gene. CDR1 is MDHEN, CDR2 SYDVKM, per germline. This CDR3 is CASSRGVSRTDTQYF. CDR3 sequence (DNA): TGTGCCAGCAGCCGGGGGGTGAGTCGCACAGATACGCAGTATTTT.

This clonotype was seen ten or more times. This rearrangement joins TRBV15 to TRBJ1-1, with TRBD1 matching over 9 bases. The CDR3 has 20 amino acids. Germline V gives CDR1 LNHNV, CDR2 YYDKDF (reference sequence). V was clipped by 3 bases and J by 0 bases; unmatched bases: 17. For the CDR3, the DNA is TGTGCCACCAGCAGGACACTTACTCCGGGACAGGGCATCCTGAACACTGAAGCTTTCTTT. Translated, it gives CATSRTLTPGQGILNTEAFF.

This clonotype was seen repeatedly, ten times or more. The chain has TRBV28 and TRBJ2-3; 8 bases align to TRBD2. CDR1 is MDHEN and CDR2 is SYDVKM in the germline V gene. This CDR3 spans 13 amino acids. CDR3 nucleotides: TGTGCTTTAGGAGGACTAGCAGGGGATACGCAGTATTTT. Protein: CALGGLAGDTQYF.

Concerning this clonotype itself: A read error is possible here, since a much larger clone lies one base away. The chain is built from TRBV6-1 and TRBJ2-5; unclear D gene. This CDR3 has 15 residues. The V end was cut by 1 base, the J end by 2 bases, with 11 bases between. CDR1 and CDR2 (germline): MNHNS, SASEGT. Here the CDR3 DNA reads TGTGCCAGCAGTGAAGATTTGTTATTTCAAGAGACCCAGTACTTC. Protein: CASSEDLLFQETQYF.

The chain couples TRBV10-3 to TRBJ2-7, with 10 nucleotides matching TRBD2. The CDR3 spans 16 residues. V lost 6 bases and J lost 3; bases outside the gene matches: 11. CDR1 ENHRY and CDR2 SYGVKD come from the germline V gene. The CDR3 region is CAIRRTPGTSDYEQYF. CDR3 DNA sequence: TGTGCCATCAGACGGACCCCCGGGACTAGCGACTACGAGCAGTACTTC.

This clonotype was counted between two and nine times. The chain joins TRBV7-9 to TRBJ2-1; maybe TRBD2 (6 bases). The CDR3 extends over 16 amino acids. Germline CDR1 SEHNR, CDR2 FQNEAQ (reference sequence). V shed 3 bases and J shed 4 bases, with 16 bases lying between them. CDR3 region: CASSFRSGLAYNEQFF. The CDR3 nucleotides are TGTGCCAGCAGCTTTAGGTCAGGCCTAGCGTACAATGAGCAGTTCTTC.

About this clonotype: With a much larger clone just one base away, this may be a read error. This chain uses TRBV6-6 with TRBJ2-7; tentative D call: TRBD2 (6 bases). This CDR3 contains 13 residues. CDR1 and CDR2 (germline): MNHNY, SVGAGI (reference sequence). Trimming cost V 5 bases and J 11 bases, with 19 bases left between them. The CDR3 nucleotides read TGTGCCAGCAGTGGTGTGAAAGGAGGGACCAAGTACTTC. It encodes CASSGVKGGTKYF.